The 14 T cell receptor beta chains below come from one sample, sequenced in a study of blood T cells in healthy people across ages. The authors ran a second PCR of 7 to 11 cycles using a sample-barcoded 5' primer and a J-beta primer mix. TCRdb re-called the 5' RACE reads through MiXCR, storing one row per CDR3 protein. The table lists around 870,000 distinct CDR3 sequences, more than 25% of them singletons. Material for sequencing was blood. The receptors shown here come from an elderly woman in good health.

This clonotype was counted many times. This rearrangement joins TRBV18 to TRBJ1-2; TRBD1 is a possible D gene (5 bases). CDR3 length equals 12 residues. V was cut by 6 bases and J by 8 bases, with 13 bases left in between. CDR1 KGHSH and CDR2 LQKENI come from the germline V gene. The CDR3 DNA reads as TGTGCCAGCTCCCCCAGGGAGGACGGCTACACCTTC. Translation gives CASSPREDGYTF.

This clonotype came up many times. This chain links TRBV7-2 with TRBJ2-3, with 9 bases aligning to TRBD2. The CDR3 runs 14 residues. Trimming cost V 5 bases and J 7 bases; bases outside gene matches: 7. CDR1 SGHTA and CDR2 FQGNSA come from the germline V gene. The CDR3 DNA is TGTGCCAGCAGCACCATGACTAGCGGAAATACGCAGTATTTT. Translated, it gives CASSTMTSGNTQYF.

The rearrangement uses TRBV3-1 and TRBJ1-2; tentative D call: TRBD1 (6 bases). The V end was cut by 1 base, the J end by 4 bases, with 16 bases between. The germline CDR1 and CDR2 sequences are LGHDT and YNNKEL (reference sequence). CDR3 length equals 16 residues. This chain's CDR3 is CASSQVEGGGPYGYTF. The CDR3 DNA reads TGTGCCAGCAGCCAAGTTGAGGGGGGAGGTCCCTATGGCTACACCTTC.

In its sample, this clonotype was seen many times. The V gene is TRBV5-1, the J gene TRBJ2-3; a possible D gene is TRBD2 (6 bases). V was pared by 0 bases and J by 1 base, with 15 bases between. Germline CDR1 is SGHRS and CDR2 is YFSETQ. CDR3 length equals 17 residues. The CDR3 coding sequence is TGCGCCAGCAGCTTGGGAGGAGGGCTAGCTGGCACAGATACGCAGTATTTT. It translates to CASSLGGGLAGTDTQYF. Full variable domain (remainder filled in from reference TRBV5-1 and TRBJ2-3): KAGVTQTPRYLIKTRGQQVTLSCSPISGHRSVSWYQQTPGQGLQFLFEYFSETQRNKGNFPGRFSGRQFSNSRSEMNVSTLELGDSALYLCASSLGGGLAGTDTQYFGPGTRLTVL.

This rearrangement joins TRBV6-4 to TRBJ2-5; TRBD2 matches 8 bases. This CDR3 has 15 amino acids. V gave up 6 bases and J gave up 1 base; unmatched junction bases: 7. CDR1 and CDR2 (germline): MRHNA, SNTAGT. In DNA form, the CDR3 reads TGTGCCAGCAGCCCTACGGCGGGGGGCCAAGAGACCCAGTACTTC. This translates into CASSPTAGGQETQYF.

In its sample, this clonotype was seen many times. CDR3 nucleotides: TGTGCCAGCAGTCACAGGGGGCCGAACACTGAAGCTTTCTTT. Protein product: CASSHRGPNTEAFF. The chain joins TRBV12-3 or TRBV12-4 to TRBJ1-1; 9 nucleotides line up with TRBD1. The trim removed 5 bases at V and 1 base at J, leaving 2 bases unmatched. The CDR3 totals 14 residues.

This chain links TRBV12-3 or TRBV12-4 with TRBJ2-5; TRBD2 aligns across 11 bases. The CDR3 is 16 amino acids. Trimming took 6 bases from V and 3 from J; bases not matched to a gene: 9. The CDR3 DNA sequence: TGTGCCAGCAGCCCAGGACTAGCGGGTAGGGAAGAGACCCAGTACTTC. Residues: CASSPGLAGREETQYF.

This clonotype was seen at least ten times. V usage is TRBV5-1 and J usage is TRBJ2-1, with D possibly called TRBD1 or TRBD2 (5 bases each). V was trimmed by 4 bases and J by 3 bases, leaving 14 bases between them. The CDR3 loop spans 15 amino acids. Germline V gene lookup returns CDR1 SGHRS and CDR2 YFSETQ. CDR3 in DNA: TGCGCCAGCAGCACCGGGGACGGAGACTACAATGAGCAGTTCTTC. Translated, it gives CASSTGDGDYNEQFF.

Many counts were recorded for this clonotype. V and J are TRBV7-2 and TRBJ2-1; D may be TRBD2 (6 bases). The CDR3 is made up of 11 amino acids. The V gene's germline CDR1 is SGHTA and CDR2 FQGNSA. The V end lost 2 bases, the J end lost 15 bases, and 11 bases lay between the germline ends. The CDR3 coding sequence is TGTGCCAGCAGCTTACAGGGAGGCGCGTTCTTC. Its translation: CASSLQGGAFF.

This clonotype was recorded at least ten times. This chain connects TRBV6-1 to TRBJ2-7; D is unresolved. Germline lookup yields CDR1 MNHNS and CDR2 SASEGT. V was cut by 8 bases and J by 8 bases, with 13 bases left in between. The CDR3 consists of 11 residues. The CDR3 DNA sequence: TGTGCCAGCCAGGTGGGTATGCAGCAGTACTTC. Its protein product is CASQVGMQQYF.

This clonotype was found many times. The chain links TRBV7-2 to TRBJ1-6; TRBD1 aligns across 7 bases. The V gene's germline CDR1 is SGHTA and CDR2 FQGNSA. V lost 0 bases and J lost 5; bases outside the gene matches: 1. CDR3 length: 15 residues. The CDR3 loop reads CASSLAGTDNSPLHF. CDR3 nucleotide sequence: TGTGCCAGCAGCTTAGCAGGGACAGATAATTCACCCCTCCACTTT.

The CDR3 is CASWERPIGGYTF. The CDR3 DNA reads as TGTGCCAGCTGGGAAAGACCTATCGGCGGCTACACCTTC. The rearrangement joins TRBV12-3 or TRBV12-4 to TRBJ1-2; D gene ambiguous. The CDR3 spans 13 residues. V dropped 8 bases and J dropped 8 bases, with 18 bases sitting between them.

The chain couples TRBV3-1 to TRBJ2-3, with 8 bases aligning to TRBD1. This CDR3 region has 17 residues. The V and J ends lost 0 bases and 4 bases, in that order; junction bases with no gene match: 9. CDR1 and CDR2 from the germline V gene are LGHDT and YNNKEL (reference sequence). The CDR3 DNA reads as TGTGCCAGCAGCCAAGACGGACAGGGAGCTTTCGCAGATACGCAGTATTTT. This encodes CASSQDGQGAFADTQYF.

The chain couples TRBV7-2 to TRBJ2-3; the match to TRBD1 covers 9 bases. V shed 7 bases, J shed 2 bases, and the junction held 7 bases outside the gene matches. In germline, CDR1 is SGHTA, CDR2 FQGNSA. CDR3 length: 15 residues. CDR3 sequence reads: CTSTSRTGVTDTQYF. The CDR3 DNA follows: TGTACCAGCACCTCTCGGACAGGGGTCACAGATACGCAGTATTTT.